These 21 T cell receptor beta chains originate from one sample sequenced in a study of control samples from healthy donors and cancer patients. Produced via immunoSEQ multiplex PCR; TCRdb's table is partial and in-frame only. Counted here are around 250,000 clones, 82% occurring once; the ten biggest clones make up more than 10%. Sequences were obtained from PBMCs. Source of these receptors: a woman aged 60 to 75 with lung cancer.

V usage is TRBV19 and J usage is TRBJ1-2; unclear D gene. The V gene lost 10 bases and the J gene lost 0 bases, with 15 bases spanning the gap. This CDR3 has 14 residues. Germline CDR1 LNHDA, CDR2 SQIVND (reference sequence). The CDR3 sequence is CATARATPNYGYTF. Here the CDR3 DNA reads TGTGCCACCGCGAGGGCCACCCCTAACTATGGCTACACCTTC.

This clone has a handful of counts. The chain combines TRBV6-2 or TRBV6-3 with TRBJ2-7, with 10 bases lining up with TRBD1. Looked up from germline, CDR1 is MNHEY and CDR2 is SVGEGT. This CDR3 has 16 amino acids. V dropped 6 bases and J dropped 6; count of bases not matched to a gene: 14. CDR3 bases: TGTGCCAGCAGCCCTCTCCGGGACAGGGGTAGGTCCGAGCAGTACTTC. The encoded protein is CASSPLRDRGRSEQYF.

The chain joins TRBV5-4 to TRBJ2-2, with D tentatively TRBD1 (6 bases). V lost 4 bases to trimming and J lost 1 base, with 14 bases between them. The CDR3 runs 16 residues. CDR1 and CDR2 (germline): SGHNT, YYREEE (reference sequence). Written as DNA, the CDR3 is TGTGCCAGCAGCCCGGCCGGACAGAGGAACACCGGGGAGCTGTTTTTT. This translates into CASSPAGQRNTGELFF.

The chain joins TRBV5-4 to TRBJ2-7, with 8 positions matching TRBD2. Germline assignment: CDR1 SGHNT and CDR2 YYREEE (reference sequence). This CDR3 is 15 amino acids long. V gave up 0 bases and J gave up 2 bases; unmatched junction bases: 4. The CDR3 coding sequence is TGTGCCAGCAGCTTGGGGACGGGAGGGACCTACGAGCAGTACTTC. It translates to CASSLGTGGTYEQYF.

The CDR3 loop reads CASSPARRGSSYNSPLHF. CDR3 coding DNA: TGTGCCAGCTCACCAGCCCGCCGGGGAAGCTCCTATAATTCACCCCTCCACTTT. V and J are TRBV18 and TRBJ1-6, with D unresolved. CDR3 length: 18 residues. Trimming took off 2 bases at V and 0 bases at J, with 14 bases between the two ends. Germline V CDR1 and CDR2: KGHSH, LQKENI.

The chain has TRBV3-1 (or the pseudogene TRBV3-2) and TRBJ2-7, with TRBD1 as a possible D gene (6 bases). The length of the CDR3 is 14 residues. Germline CDR1 LGHDT, CDR2 YNNKEL (reference sequence). V lost 4 bases and J lost 6, with 16 bases in between. As DNA, the CDR3 is TGTGCCAGCAGCCCGAGGATCACAGGGCCCGAGCAGTACTTC. It codes for CASSPRITGPEQYF.

The genes are TRBV7-2 and TRBJ2-1; perhaps TRBD2 as D (6 bases). CDR1 and CDR2 from the germline V gene are SGHTA and FQGNSA. The CDR3 covers 16 residues. Trimming stripped 1 base from V and 6 bases from J, with 16 bases between. The CDR3 DNA sequence: TGTGCCAGCAGCTTAGGGAGGGCTAATTGGATCAATGAGCAGTTCTTC. Translating gives CASSLGRANWINEQFF.

This clone is a singleton in its sample. The gene calls are TRBV7-2 and TRBJ2-7, with TRBD2 matching 13 bases. The CDR3 runs 15 residues. The germline CDR1 and CDR2 sequences are SGHTA and FQGNSA. V was pared by 1 base and J by 7 bases, with 4 bases of the junction left unmatched. CDR3 in DNA: TGTGCCAGCAGCTTAGACTTACTAGCGGGGGGGGAGCAGTACTTC. It yields the protein CASSLDLLAGGEQYF. Supplemented by reference TRBV7-2 and TRBJ2-7, the full variable domain reads GAGVSQSPSNKVTEKGKDVELRCDPISGHTALYWYRQSLGQGLEFLIYFQGNSAPDKSGLPSDRFSAERTGGSVSTLTIQRTQQEDSAVYLCASSLDLLAGGEQYFGPGTRLTVT.

J is TRBJ1-1 and V is TRBV7-9, with D unresolved. CDR3 length equals 13 residues. Trimming pared 5 bases from V and 4 bases from J, leaving 11 bases between. The germline V gene encodes CDR1 SEHNR and CDR2 FQNEAQ (reference sequence). The CDR3 reads CASSNSYATEAFF. The CDR3 DNA reads TGTGCCAGCAGCAACTCATATGCCACTGAAGCTTTCTTT.

The chain combines TRBV5-6 with TRBJ2-1; 9 bases align to TRBD2. The germline V gene encodes CDR1 SGHDT and CDR2 YYEEEE. The CDR3 is 15 residues long. V was clipped by 0 bases and J by 7 bases; unmatched bases: 5. The CDR3 nucleotides read TGTGCCAGCAGCTTGGGGCTAGCGGGGACAAATGAGCAGTTCTTC. Encoded protein: CASSLGLAGTNEQFF.

This sequence joins TRBV3-1 (or the pseudogene TRBV3-2) and TRBJ1-6; D call uncertain. Trimming pared 7 bases from V and 2 bases from J, leaving 12 bases between. The germline gives CDR1 LGHDT, CDR2 YNNKEL (reference sequence). The CDR3 spans 15 residues. The CDR3 DNA reads as TGTGCCAGCACCCCATCCGGGGCCTATAATTCACCCCTCCACTTT. The encoded protein is CASTPSGAYNSPLHF.

Here the CDR3 reads CSGEGNTEAFF. As DNA, the CDR3 is TGCAGTGGCGAGGGGAACACTGAAGCTTTCTTT. The chain carries TRBV20-1 and TRBJ1-1; D not certain. V dropped 7 bases and J dropped 1 base, with 7 bases sitting between them. CDR1 is DFQATT and CDR2 is SNEGSKA in the germline V gene (reference sequence). The CDR3 has 11 amino acids.

The chain is built from TRBV4-1 and TRBJ1-4; D is uncertain. This CDR3 has 18 amino acids. Trimming stripped 1 base from V and 0 bases from J, with 15 bases between. Germline V gene sequence: CDR1 MGHRA, CDR2 YSYEKL. CDR3 in DNA: TGCGCCAGCAGCCAAGTACCGGGAGACCTTGCAACTAATGAAAAACTGTTTTTT. Translation: CASSQVPGDLATNEKLFF.

The chain recombines TRBV5-6 with TRBJ1-1; 8 bases fit TRBD1. The CDR3 is made up of 13 amino acids. V was pared by 4 bases and J by 10 bases, with 9 bases of the junction left unmatched. The germline V gene has CDR1 SGHDT and CDR2 YYEEEE. The CDR3 here is CASSARQGTRAFF. CDR3 DNA: TGTGCCAGCAGCGCAAGACAGGGGACGCGAGCTTTCTTT.

The chain joins TRBV10-3 to TRBJ1-1, with a tentative D call TRBD1 (5 bases). Trimming pared 1 base from V and 4 bases from J, leaving 7 bases between. The CDR3 is made up of 13 amino acids. Germline CDR1 ENHRY, CDR2 SYGVKD. CDR3 sequence reads: CAISEYGGTEAFF. CDR3 in DNA: TGTGCCATCAGTGAGTACGGGGGCACTGAAGCTTTCTTT.

This clone was detected only once. The chain employs TRBV11-2 and TRBJ1-6; 7 nucleotides align to TRBD1. Per the germline V gene, CDR1 is SGHAT and CDR2 is FQNNGV. V lost 2 bases and J lost 5; bases outside the gene matches: 12. This CDR3 has 18 residues. CDR3 bases: TGTGCCAGCAGCTTATTCTTAGGGGGCCCTTTTGATAATTCACCCCTCCACTTT. This translates into CASSLFLGGPFDNSPLHF.

This clone has just one count. The rearrangement uses TRBV5-1 and TRBJ2-3; 9 nucleotides align to TRBD1. The CDR3 spans 16 residues. Unmatched junction bases numbered 9, after V lost 4 bases and J lost 3 bases. Germline V gene data show CDR1 as SGHRS and CDR2 as YFSETQ. The CDR3 spells CASSLDPGQGTDTQYF. The CDR3 region has the DNA TGCGCCAGCAGCCTTGATCCGGGACAGGGTACAGATACGCAGTATTTT.

This chain links TRBV28 with TRBJ2-7; perhaps TRBD1 as D (5 bases). Germline V gives CDR1 MDHEN, CDR2 SYDVKM. This CDR3 has 15 residues. V lost 5 bases and J 0 bases, leaving 14 bases between the germline ends. The CDR3 nucleotides read TGTGCCAGCAGTACAGGACCGACCAGCTCCTACGAGCAGTACTTC. This encodes CASSTGPTSSYEQYF.

The chain recombines TRBV28 with TRBJ1-2, with no clear D. The V and J ends lost 5 bases and 8 bases respectively, with 18 bases between them. Per germline, CDR1 MDHEN and CDR2 SYDVKM. The CDR3 sequence is 14 residues long. CDR3 sequence: CASSPYDKGGGYTF. DNA of the CDR3: TGTGCCAGCAGTCCCTACGACAAGGGAGGCGGCTACACCTTC.

This clone occurred once. The V call is TRBV28, the J call TRBJ2-7; 9 positions agree with TRBD1. V gave up 7 bases and J gave up 3 bases; unmatched junction bases: 13. CDR3 length: 16 amino acids. The germline gives CDR1 MDHEN, CDR2 SYDVKM. CDR3 nucleotides: TGTGCCAGCACCATCAATTCCGGGACAGGGCGCTACGAGCAGTACTTC. Protein product: CASTINSGTGRYEQYF.

V gene TRBV29-1 combines with J gene TRBJ2-5, with D perhaps assigned TRBD1 or TRBD2 (6 bases each). Between the trimmed V and J ends, which lost 7 bases and 5 bases, there was a span of 20 bases. Germline-derived CDR1 and CDR2 are SQVTM and ANQGSEA. CDR3 length: 14 amino acids. The CDR3 here is CSEMDSAGTETQYF. DNA for the CDR3: TGCAGCGAAATGGACAGCGCAGGGACTGAGACCCAGTACTTC. Full variable domain (missing parts from reference TRBV29-1 and TRBJ2-5): SAVISQKPSRDICQRGTSLTIQCQVDSQVTMMFWYRQQPGQSLTLIATANQGSEATYESGFVIDKFPISRPNLTFSTLTVSNMSPEDSSIYLCSEMDSAGTETQYFGPGTRLLVL.